These 27 T cell receptor beta chains came from one sample sequenced in a study of cytomegalovirus exposure and HLA in healthy donors. The primer mix had 60 Vbeta and 13 Jbeta primers. Assay used: immunoSEQ multiplex PCR; TCRdb lists only in-frame clones, some missing. The sample records around 150,000 clones, approximately 88% being singletons. Sequencing input: PBMCs. The source is a woman aged 18-29 years in good health and CMV-seronegative.

This clone was detected only once. This sequence joins TRBV29-1 and TRBJ1-5; 7 bases agree with TRBD1. Germline CDR1 and CDR2: SQVTM and ANQGSEA. J lost 4 bases, V lost 5 bases, and 5 bases had no gene match. This CDR3 region has 13 residues. For the CDR3, the DNA is TGCAGCGTTCGGGACAGCTTTAATCAGCCCCAGCATTTT. Its protein is CSVRDSFNQPQHF.

This clone was observed once. The V and J genes are TRBV28 and TRBJ1-5; 7 bases fit TRBD1. Germline loops: CDR1 MDHEN, CDR2 SYDVKM. CDR3 length: 16 amino acids. The J segment lost 6 bases and the V segment lost 2 bases, leaving 10 bases of the junction unmatched. The CDR3, as DNA: TGTGCCAGCAGTTTAGGCGTCAGGGGGTGGCCTCAGCCCCAGCATTTT. Translated: CASSLGVRGWPQPQHF.

This clone has only one observation. The chain links TRBV10-2 to TRBJ1-4; D is perhaps TRBD1 (5 bases). Germline CDR1 is WSHSY and CDR2 is SAAADI. V lost 0 bases and J 7 bases, leaving 9 bases between the germline ends. The CDR3 has 14 residues. The CDR3 reads CASSESRGREKLFF. The CDR3 DNA sequence: TGCGCCAGCAGTGAGTCAAGGGGTCGTGAAAAACTGTTTTTT.

The V and J genes are TRBV5-4 and TRBJ2-6; D is undetermined. The V gene's germline CDR1 is SGHNT and CDR2 YYREEE (reference sequence). V lost 0 bases to trimming and J lost 2 bases, with 6 bases between them. This CDR3 has 15 residues. CDR3 sequence reads: CASSLELTGANVLTF. Written as DNA, the CDR3 is TGTGCCAGCAGCTTGGAACTTACTGGGGCCAACGTCCTGACTTTC.

This chain joins TRBV11-1 and TRBJ1-2; 7 bases map to TRBD1. The CDR3 has 15 residues. Germline values: CDR1 SGHAT, CDR2 FQDESV (reference sequence). V lost 5 bases to trimming and J lost 4 bases; unmatched junction nucleotides: 10. The CDR3 sequence is CASSPQDRILYGYTF. The CDR3 DNA reads as TGTGCCAGCAGCCCGCAGGACAGGATCCTCTATGGCTACACCTTC.

V gene TRBV2 combines with J gene TRBJ2-5, with D tentatively TRBD2 (6 bases). The tail of the sequence fits TRBJ2-7 better, so the J call may be wrong. Germline CDR1 SNHLY, CDR2 FYNNEI. The CDR3 length is 15 residues. The CDR3 reads CASAREWGDSYEQYF. The CDR3 DNA reads as TGTGCCAGCGCCAGGGAGTGGGGGGACTCCTACGAGCAGTACTTC.

This clone came up a few times. The chain combines TRBV11-3 with TRBJ2-3, with 14 bases that match TRBD2. The CDR3 contains 15 residues. V shed 5 bases, J shed 9 bases, and the junction held 7 bases outside the gene matches. Germline V gives CDR1 SGHNT, CDR2 YENEEA. CDR3 DNA: TGTGCCAGCAGCAGACTAGCGGGGGGGCTTTACACGCAGTATTTT. Protein sequence: CASSRLAGGLYTQYF.

This sequence joins TRBV28 and TRBJ1-5; D might be TRBD1 (6 bases). Germline V gene sequence: CDR1 MDHEN, CDR2 SYDVKM. This CDR3 is 17 amino acids long. Trimming left V 2 bases short and J 3 bases short, with 17 bases between. The CDR3 DNA is TGTGCCAGCAGTTTAGGCCCCACAGGGTGGGCCAATCAGCCCCAGCATTTT. Translation gives CASSLGPTGWANQPQHF.

The chain couples TRBV25-1 to TRBJ1-2, with D possibly being TRBD1 (5 bases). Germline V gene sequence: CDR1 MGHDK, CDR2 SYGVNS. The CDR3 contains 13 residues. V dropped 3 bases and J dropped 7 bases, with 12 bases sitting between them. CDR3 residues: CASSEPGYGGYTF. As DNA, the CDR3 is TGTGCCAGCAGTGAGCCAGGGTACGGTGGCTACACCTTC.

The chain couples TRBV10-3 to TRBJ2-2; 9 bases fit TRBD2. The CDR3 has 15 amino acids. Germline CDR1 ENHRY, CDR2 SYGVKD. The junction had 1 base not matched to a gene; V was cut back by 4 bases and J by 1 base. The CDR3 is CAISGLAVNTGELFF. CDR3 coding DNA: TGTGCCATCAGTGGACTAGCGGTGAACACCGGGGAGCTGTTTTTT.

The V call is TRBV14, the J call TRBJ1-2, with TRBD1 as a possible D gene (6 bases). Germline V gene lookup returns CDR1 SGHDN and CDR2 FVKESK. Trimming stripped 4 bases from V and 3 bases from J, with 9 bases between. The CDR3 consists of 13 residues. Here the CDR3 reads CASSPQGHYGYTF. CDR3 bases: TGTGCCAGCAGCCCACAGGGCCACTATGGCTACACCTTC.

The chain carries TRBV30 and TRBJ1-1; D is possibly TRBD1 (5 bases). Germline V gene sequence: CDR1 GTSNPN, CDR2 SVGIG (reference sequence). Trimming shortened V by 4 bases and J by 4 bases, and 10 bases separated the two germline ends. The CDR3 spans 12 residues. The CDR3 region has the DNA TGTGCCTGGACGCAGGGTTCCACTGAAGCTTTCTTT. Its protein product is CAWTQGSTEAFF.

J is TRBJ1-3 and V is TRBV28; tentatively, D is TRBD1 (6 bases). CDR1 and CDR2 from the germline V gene are MDHEN and SYDVKM. This CDR3 spans 15 amino acids. Trimming shortened V by 3 bases and J by 1 base, and 10 bases separated the two germline ends. The CDR3 DNA sequence: TGTGCCAGCAGTTTCAGGGGTTCGTCTGGAAACACCATATATTTT. This codes for CASSFRGSSGNTIYF.

This clone was seen just once. The genes are TRBV4-1 and TRBJ2-3; D may be TRBD2 (7 bases). Germline V gives CDR1 MGHRA, CDR2 YSYEKL. The CDR3 contains 15 residues. V was clipped by 4 bases and J by 4 bases, with 15 bases between them. CDR3 loop: CASSREGGGADTQYF. The CDR3, as DNA: TGCGCCAGCAGCCGAGAAGGGGGGGGCGCAGATACGCAGTATTTT.

The V and J genes are TRBV28 and TRBJ1-6; TRBD1 matches 9 bases. This CDR3 region has 15 residues. Germline-derived CDR1 and CDR2 are MDHEN and SYDVKM. Unmatched junction bases numbered 2, after V lost 4 bases and J lost 4 bases. The CDR3 coding sequence is TGTGCCAGCAGTTCCGGGACAGGGTATAATTCACCCCTCCACTTT. Translated: CASSSGTGYNSPLHF. Complete variable domain (other parts from reference TRBV28 and TRBJ1-6): DVKVTQSSRYLVKRTGEKVFLECVQDMDHENMFWYRQDPGLGLRLIYFSYDVKMKEKGDIPEGYSVSREKKERFSLILESASTNQTSMYLCASSSGTGYNSPLHFGNGTRLTVT.

The rearrangement joins TRBV2 to TRBJ1-1; 9 bases align to TRBD1. Germline V gives CDR1 SNHLY, CDR2 FYNNEI. This CDR3 has 15 residues. Trimming took 5 bases from V and 4 from J; bases not matched to a gene: 8. The CDR3 spells CASSKDRGYGTEAFF. Written as DNA, the CDR3 is TGTGCCAGCAGTAAGGACAGGGGATACGGCACTGAAGCTTTCTTT.

Notes on this clone: The junction departs from the called germline gene at one end, perhaps through a read error. The chain uses TRBV19 and TRBJ1-2; 9 bases are a match to TRBD1. Germline CDR1 is LNHDA and CDR2 is SQIVND (reference sequence). This CDR3 has 12 residues. The CDR3 DNA is TGTGCCAGTAGAGGTTTGGGGGACAGGGAAGCCTTC. This sequence encodes CASRGLGDREAF. The full variable domain, completed using reference TRBV19 and TRBJ1-2, is DGGITQSPKYLFRKEGQNVTLSCEQNLNHDAMYWYRQDPGQGLRLIYYSQIVNDFQKGDIAEGYSVSREKKESFPLTVTSAQKNPTAFYLCASRGLGDREAFGSGTRLTVV.

J is TRBJ2-2 and V is TRBV5-8, with D perhaps TRBD1 (5 bases). V lost 1 base and J 7 bases, leaving 17 bases between the germline ends. Per germline, CDR1 SGHTS and CDR2 YDEGEE. There are 16 residues in the CDR3. The CDR3 bases are TGTGCCAGCAGCTTGTTTCAGGGATCGTTCCTCGGGGAGCTGTTTTTT. Amino acid sequence: CASSLFQGSFLGELFF.

This clone showed up just once. CDR3 DNA: TGTGCCAGCGGCCGGACAGGGGGATACGAGCAGTACTTC. The encoded protein is CASGRTGGYEQYF. The V call is TRBV28, the J call TRBJ2-7; 10 bases match TRBD1. Germline values: CDR1 MDHEN, CDR2 SYDVKM. V dropped 8 bases and J dropped 4; count of bases not matched to a gene: 5. The CDR3 spans 13 residues.

The CDR3: CASRKGQGATTDTQYF. The DNA for the CDR3 is TGTGCCAGCAGGAAAGGACAGGGAGCTACCACAGATACGCAGTATTTT. The chain employs TRBV2 and TRBJ2-3, with TRBD1 matching over 8 bases. V dropped 6 bases and J dropped 2; count of bases not matched to a gene: 10. The CDR3 totals 16 residues. The germline CDR1 and CDR2 sequences are SNHLY and FYNNEI.

This clone has just one count. The gene calls are TRBV28 and TRBJ1-4; D unclear. Germline V gene sequence: CDR1 MDHEN, CDR2 SYDVKM. The CDR3 is 16 amino acids. Trimming shortened V by 5 bases and J by 4 bases, and 17 bases separated the two germline ends. CDR3 nucleotides: TGTGCCAGCAGTCCTAACCCAGGCGTACGTAATGAAAAACTGTTTTTT. It translates to CASSPNPGVRNEKLFF.

This clone appeared a few times. The chain employs TRBV10-1 and TRBJ1-2, with TRBD1 matching over 7 bases. This CDR3 is 14 amino acids long. V dropped 0 bases and J dropped 5; count of bases not matched to a gene: 3. Germline loops: CDR1 WNHNN, CDR2 SYGVQD (reference sequence). CDR3 coding DNA: TGCGCCAGCAGTGAGTCCCCAGGGGGATATGGCTACACCTTC. Protein product: CASSESPGGYGYTF.

The chain combines TRBV10-3 with TRBJ2-7; D might be TRBD2 (5 bases). From germline, CDR1 is ENHRY and CDR2 SYGVKD. V lost 3 bases and J lost 0, with 12 bases in between. This CDR3 has 15 amino acids. The CDR3 sequence is CAISDNRGPSYEQYF. The CDR3 bases are TGTGCCATCAGTGATAATCGGGGTCCCTCCTACGAGCAGTACTTC.

V gene TRBV2 combines with J gene TRBJ1-5; the D gene is possibly TRBD1 (5 bases). Germline V gene lookup returns CDR1 SNHLY and CDR2 FYNNEI. CDR3 length: 15 residues. Trimming shortened V by 5 bases and J by 1 base, and 12 bases separated the two germline ends. DNA for the CDR3: TGTGCCAGCAGTCGGAGGGGCCAGAGCAATCAGCCCCAGCATTTT. The encoded protein is CASSRRGQSNQPQHF.

The J gene is TRBJ2-7, the V gene TRBV5-1, with 9 bases fitting TRBD1. CDR3 length: 16 residues. The junction had 5 bases not matched to a gene; V was cut back by 1 base and J by 0 bases. CDR1 is SGHRS, CDR2 YFSETQ, per germline. This CDR3 is CASSLMPGQGSYEQYF. The CDR3 coding sequence is TGCGCCAGCAGCTTGATGCCGGGACAGGGCTCCTACGAGCAGTACTTC.

The V call is TRBV9, the J call TRBJ1-3; D gene uncertain. Per germline, CDR1 SGDLS and CDR2 YYNGEE. Trimming shortened V by 1 base and J by 2 bases, and 10 bases separated the two germline ends. The CDR3 spans 15 residues. The CDR3 protein is CASSVIAGTGNTIYF. The CDR3 bases are TGTGCCAGCAGCGTAATCGCAGGAACTGGAAACACCATATATTTT.

This chain joins TRBV4-1 and TRBJ1-1; D not resolved. The CDR3 runs 13 residues. V dropped 2 bases and J dropped 3 bases, with 7 bases sitting between them. In germline, CDR1 is MGHRA, CDR2 YSYEKL. CDR3 nucleotide sequence: TGCGCCAGCAGCCAATACGGGGACACTGAAGCTTTCTTT. Translated: CASSQYGDTEAFF.